This passage covers 30 T cell receptor beta chains from one sample sequenced in a study of monozygotic twins with inflammatory bowel disease (dated by TCRdb to between 2017 and 2020). The library was produced with 5' RACE. Sequencing instrument: Illumina HiSeq 2500. After reprocessing by TCRdb, each CDR3 protein sequence is one entry, and no DNA is given. Per the sample table, the count is about 380,000 distinct CDR3 sequences. The biggest ten clones account for just over 2.5% of the sample. Sequencing was done on a sample of blood. These receptors were taken from a human donor with ulcerative colitis or Crohn's disease, or a healthy co-twin of an affected twin (not recorded which).

This sequence joins TRBV6-2 or TRBV6-3 and TRBJ2-7. Germline V lookup: CDR1 MNHEY, CDR2 SVGEGT. This CDR3 region has 13 residues. The CDR3 is CASSYASPYEQYF.

J is TRBJ2-2 and V is TRBV11-3; TCRdb reports TRBD1, a call that lacks DNA to check it against. This CDR3 is built from 15 residues. The germline V gene encodes CDR1 SGHNT and CDR2 YENEEA. The CDR3 loop reads CASSPGQGATGELFF.

CDR3 residues: CASSRHIREKLFF. This chain uses TRBV6-5 with TRBJ1-4. CDR3 length: 13 amino acids. CDR1 is MNHEY and CDR2 is SVGAGI in the germline V gene.

The genes are TRBV12-3 or TRBV12-4 and TRBJ2-3; no DNA is available, so the TRBD1 call from TCRdb remains unchecked. This CDR3 comprises 13 residues. The CDR3 is CASSTLRGQAQYF.

V usage is TRBV4-1 and J usage is TRBJ1-4; checking the TCRdb D call of TRBD1 is not possible without DNA. The V gene's germline CDR1 is MGHRA and CDR2 YSYEKL. The CDR3 has 18 residues. CDR3 amino acids: CASSLGPTGKGTNEKLFF.

The chain recombines TRBV2 with TRBJ2-7. This CDR3 has 15 residues. Per the germline V gene, CDR1 is SNHLY and CDR2 is FYNNEI. The CDR3 spells CASSEGGHLSYEQYF.

The rearrangement joins TRBV2 to TRBJ2-3; TCRdb names TRBD2, which stays unverified in the absence of DNA. This CDR3 has 14 residues. CDR1 is SNHLY and CDR2 is FYNNEI in the germline V gene. CDR3 in amino acids: CASRLAVSTDTQYF.

The gene calls are TRBV20-1 and TRBJ2-5; TCRdb designates TRBD1, a call that cannot be tested without DNA. Germline V gives CDR1 DFQATT, CDR2 SNEGSKA (reference sequence). The CDR3 spans 13 residues. This CDR3 reads CSARQGAVETQYF.

The chain is built from TRBV30 and TRBJ2-1; TCRdb calls TRBD1, which cannot be checked without DNA. There are 15 residues in the CDR3. Germline lookup yields CDR1 GTSNPN and CDR2 SVGIG (reference sequence). The CDR3: CAWRRSLGNGGEQFF. Full variable domain (outside the CDR3, taken from reference TRBV30 and TRBJ2-1): SQTIHQWPATLVQPVGSPLSLECTVEGTSNPNLYWYRQAAGRGLQLLFYSVGIGQISSEVPQNLSASRPQDRQFILSSKKLLLSDSGFYLCAWRRSLGNGGEQFFGPGTRLTVL.

The CDR3 is CASSPSGRREQYF. This sequence joins TRBV7-9 and TRBJ2-7; TCRdb lists TRBD2, though no DNA is available to test this call. Looked up from germline, CDR1 is SEHNR and CDR2 is FQNEAQ (reference sequence). The CDR3 consists of 13 residues. Complete variable domain (other parts from reference TRBV7-9 and TRBJ2-7): DTGVSQNPRHKITKRGQNVTFRCDPISEHNRLYWYRQTLGQGPEFLTYFQNEAQLEKSRLLSDRFSAERPKGSFSTLEIQRTEQGDSAMYLCASSPSGRREQYFGPGTRLTVT.

The J gene is TRBJ2-3, the V gene TRBV12-3 or TRBV12-4; the D gene TCRdb calls, TRBD1, cannot be checked with no DNA. The CDR3 runs 18 residues. CDR3 sequence: CASSSWGQVLPTTDTQYF.

The genes are TRBV30 and TRBJ2-7; absent DNA, TCRdb's TRBD1 call cannot be checked. The CDR3 totals 13 residues. Per germline, CDR1 GTSNPN and CDR2 SVGIG (reference sequence). CDR3 residues: CAWWTGRPYEQYF.

J is TRBJ1-4 and V is TRBV4-3; TCRdb proposes TRBD1, but this gene call is untestable without DNA. CDR1 and CDR2 (germline): LGHNA, YSLEER. The CDR3 contains 16 residues. This chain's CDR3 is CASSRHGGVPNEKLFF.

The chain carries TRBV7-2 and TRBJ1-3; TCRdb's assignment of TRBD1 cannot be checked, as there is no DNA. The germline V gene has CDR1 SGHTA and CDR2 FQGNSA. This CDR3 comprises 11 residues. CDR3 loop: CASGDRNTIYF.

V gene TRBV25-1 combines with J gene TRBJ2-3; TCRdb lists TRBD1, though no DNA is available to test this call. Germline loops: CDR1 MGHDK, CDR2 SYGVNS. CDR3 length: 15 amino acids. Here the CDR3 reads CASSEWGQGTDTQYF. The full variable domain, rest sourced from reference TRBV25-1 and TRBJ2-3, is EADIYQTPRYLVIGTGKKITLECSQTMGHDKMYWYQQDPGMELHLIHYSYGVNSTEKGDLSSESTVSRIRTEHFPLTLESARPSHTSQYLCASSEWGQGTDTQYFGPGTRLTVL.

This chain connects TRBV4-2 to TRBJ2-3; TCRdb calls TRBD1, which cannot be checked without DNA. Germline CDR1 is LGHNA and CDR2 is YNFKEQ. The CDR3 totals 17 residues. CDR3 in amino acids: CASSPYGGGGGADTQYF.

This sequence joins TRBV7-9 and TRBJ2-2. CDR1 is SEHNR, CDR2 FQNEAQ, per germline (reference sequence). The CDR3 loop spans 16 amino acids. CDR3 in amino acids: CASSPVWAANTGELFF.

V and J are TRBV20-1 and TRBJ2-3; with no DNA, the TCRdb D assignment of TRBD1 cannot be verified. The CDR3 is made up of 17 amino acids. Germline V CDR1 and CDR2: DFQATT, SNEGSKA (reference sequence). The CDR3 sequence is CSAPSPRTVTTADTQYF.

This chain connects TRBV21-1 to TRBJ2-7; the D gene TCRdb calls, TRBD1, cannot be checked with no DNA. TRBV21-1 is designated a pseudogene. CDR3 length: 17 amino acids. The CDR3 reads CASSLCRQGVPGYEQYF.

The chain employs TRBV11-2 and TRBJ2-1; TCRdb proposes TRBD2, but this gene call is untestable without DNA. The CDR3 contains 15 residues. Germline assignment: CDR1 SGHAT and CDR2 FQNNGV. This CDR3 is CASSEGTSVRNEQFF. Filled out from reference TRBV11-2 and TRBJ2-1, the complete variable domain reads EAGVAQSPRYKIIEKRQSVAFWCNPISGHATLYWYQQILGQGPKLLIQFQNNGVVDDSQLPKDRFSAERLKGVDSTLKIQPAKLEDSAVYLCASSEGTSVRNEQFFGPGTRLTVL.

V is TRBV4-2 and J is TRBJ1-4; TCRdb calls TRBD1, which cannot be checked without DNA. This CDR3 contains 15 residues. CDR1 and CDR2 from the germline V gene are LGHNA and YNFKEQ. Here the CDR3 reads CASSQATQGMEKLFF.

The gene calls are TRBV2 and TRBJ2-5; TCRdb outputs TRBD2, but without DNA this stays unchecked. The CDR3 spans 15 residues. Per germline, CDR1 SNHLY and CDR2 FYNNEI. The CDR3: CASTSTSGRPRTQYF. Full variable domain (outside the CDR3, taken from reference TRBV2 and TRBJ2-5): EPEVTQTPSHQVTQMGQEVILRCVPISNHLYFYWYRQILGQKVEFLVSFYNNEISEKSEIFDDQFSVERPDGSNFTLKIRSTKLEDSAMYFCASTSTSGRPRTQYFGPGTRLLVL.

The V gene is TRBV18, the J gene TRBJ2-1; without DNA, the TCRdb call of TRBD1 cannot be checked. The CDR3 has 16 residues. CDR1 KGHSH and CDR2 LQKENI come from the germline V gene. The CDR3 here is CASSLPVRGAYNEQFF.

The chain has TRBV5-4 and TRBJ2-4; TCRdb's D call, TRBD2, is unchecked because there is no DNA. The CDR3 totals 15 residues. The germline CDR1 and CDR2 sequences are SGHNT and YYREEE (reference sequence). CDR3 amino acids: CASSYEGLAKNIQYF. The full variable domain, in which reference TRBV5-4 and TRBJ2-4 provide the parts outside the CDR3, is ETGVTQSPTHLIKTRGQQVTLRCSSQSGHNTVSWYQQALGQGPQFIFQYYREEENGRGNFPPRFSGLQFPNYSSELNVNALELDDSALYLCASSYEGLAKNIQYFGAGTRLSVL.

This chain uses TRBV12-3 or TRBV12-4 with TRBJ1-4; TCRdb designates TRBD1, a call that cannot be tested without DNA. This CDR3 is 16 amino acids long. The CDR3 region is CASSFSQAPGSEKLFF.

J is TRBJ1-6 and V is TRBV5-1; the D gene TCRdb calls, TRBD1, cannot be checked with no DNA. Germline CDR1 reads SGHRS; CDR2 reads YFSETQ. CDR3 length: 14 amino acids. The chain's CDR3 is CASSLLTGSSPLHF.

V usage is TRBV5-6 and J usage is TRBJ2-7; the TCRdb call, TRBD1, lacks DNA for checking. The CDR3 consists of 14 residues. Looked up from germline, CDR1 is SGHDT and CDR2 is YYEEEE. This CDR3 is CASSSRDRESEQYF.

The chain couples TRBV6-5 to TRBJ2-3; the TRBD1 assignment by TCRdb is unverifiable without DNA. This CDR3 has 15 residues. Per germline, CDR1 MNHEY and CDR2 SVGAGI. CDR3 protein: CASSYQGQRTDTQYF.

The chain carries TRBV18 and TRBJ1-1. Germline-derived CDR1 and CDR2 are KGHSH and LQKENI. The CDR3 is 15 amino acids. CDR3 region: CASSPPGKPNTEAFF.

The rearrangement links TRBV6-1 to TRBJ2-5; the D gene TCRdb calls, TRBD1, cannot be checked with no DNA. This CDR3 region has 16 residues. In germline, CDR1 is MNHNS, CDR2 SASEGT. The CDR3 spells CASSRSGFTNQETQYF.